These 23 T cell receptor beta chains came from one sample sequenced in a study of Graves' ophthalmopathy and Graves' hyperthyroidism. RNA transcripts were the source from which TCR beta CDR3 regions were amplified. Scientists carried out first-round RT-PCR using HTBI primers and then a second-round multiplex PCR. TCRdb independently ran MiXCR on the multiplex PCR reads; one entry per CDR3 protein. The sample yields roughly 230,000 distinct CDR3 sequences, around a fifth seen once. Sequencing was carried out using peripheral blood. The receptors here all came from a woman in her forties or fifties with Graves' ophthalmopathy.

The table lists this clonotype with many counts. The chain has TRBV10-3 and TRBJ2-7; a possible D gene is TRBD1 (6 bases). This CDR3 comprises 12 residues. V was shortened by 9 bases and J by 1 base, with 10 bases between the two germline ends. CDR1 is ENHRY and CDR2 is SYGVKD in the germline V gene. This chain's CDR3 is CAIQQGSYEQYF. CDR3 DNA sequence: TGTGCCATACAACAGGGATCCTACGAGCAGTACTTC.

This clonotype has a count of ten or more. The V and J genes are TRBV20-1 and TRBJ2-5; 7 bases are a match to TRBD1. Germline loops: CDR1 DFQATT, CDR2 SNEGSKA (reference sequence). The CDR3 is 13 residues long. J lost 1 base, V lost 3 bases, and 2 bases had no gene match. CDR3 DNA: TGCAGTGCTAGGAGGGGGCCCCAAGAGACCCAGTACTTC. Residues: CSARRGPQETQYF.

Many counts were recorded for this clonotype. This chain links TRBV12-3 or TRBV12-4 with TRBJ1-1; no firm D call. Deletions cut 1 base from V and 10 bases from J, with 13 bases between. This CDR3 comprises 13 residues. The chain's CDR3 is CASSLEAVSGAFF. The DNA of the CDR3 is TGTGCCAGCAGTTTAGAAGCAGTGTCTGGAGCTTTCTTT.

The chain joins TRBV6-1 to TRBJ1-6; D ambiguous. Trimming took 7 bases from V and 8 from J, leaving 9 bases between them. This CDR3 is 12 amino acids long. Per the germline V gene, CDR1 is MNHNS and CDR2 is SASEGT. CDR3 region: CASNGVDSPLHF. CDR3 DNA: TGTGCCAGCAACGGCGTGGATTCACCCCTCCACTTT.

The genes are TRBV30 and TRBJ1-2, with D possibly TRBD1 on 5 matching bases. The germline CDR1 and CDR2 sequences are GTSNPN and SVGIG (reference sequence). The CDR3 contains 13 residues. Trimming took 2 bases from V and 4 from J, leaving 11 bases between them. The CDR3 sequence is CAWSPQGSYGYTF. Here the CDR3 DNA reads TGTGCCTGGAGTCCCCAGGGCTCCTATGGCTACACCTTC.

This clonotype was found many times. This chain joins TRBV6-1 and TRBJ1-1; D gene unclear. CDR1 and CDR2 from the germline V gene are MNHNS and SASEGT. The germline V and J ends were trimmed by 6 bases and 2 bases, with 19 bases remaining between them. There are 16 residues in the CDR3. The CDR3 region has the DNA TGTGCCAGCAGGATAGGATTTGGGCTGACTAACACTGAAGCTTTCTTT. It is translated as CASRIGFGLTNTEAFF.

The V call is TRBV6-1, the J call TRBJ1-2; a weak D match, TRBD1 (5 bases). This CDR3 region has 16 residues. V lost 6 bases, J lost 4 bases, and 21 bases lay in between. Per germline, CDR1 MNHNS and CDR2 SASEGT. CDR3 amino acids: CASREGTFQGSYGYTF. The CDR3 nucleotides are TGTGCCAGCAGAGAGGGGACTTTCCAGGGTAGCTATGGCTACACCTTC.

V is TRBV10-2 and J is TRBJ1-5; maybe TRBD1 (6 bases). CDR3 length equals 18 residues. Germline V gives CDR1 WSHSY, CDR2 SAAADI. Trimming removed 0 bases at V and 0 bases at J, with 15 bases between. The CDR3 loop is CASSESTQRGDSNQPQHF. CDR3 in DNA: TGCGCCAGCAGTGAGTCGACTCAGAGGGGGGATAGCAATCAGCCCCAGCATTTT.

Worth noting for this clonotype: The conserved phenylalanine or tryptophan normally closing the CDR3 is absent here, so this likely arose from a read error. V and J are TRBV3-1 and TRBJ1-1; D is ambiguous. Germline V gene sequence: CDR1 LGHDT, CDR2 YNNKEL (reference sequence). The CDR3 length is 11 residues. Trimming pared 0 bases from V and 8 bases from J, leaving 4 bases between. The CDR3 DNA reads TGTGCCAGCAGCCAAGATCAGGAAGCTTTCCTT. Encoded protein: CASSQDQEAFL.

This clonotype was observed many times. This chain connects TRBV5-1 to TRBJ1-2; D is undetermined. This CDR3 region has 16 residues. Trimming pared 4 bases from V and 1 base from J, leaving 17 bases between. CDR1 SGHRS and CDR2 YFSETQ come from the germline V gene. The CDR3 coding sequence is TGCGCCAGCAGCACCGACCGAGCACGGAGTAACTATGGCTACACCTTC. Translated, it gives CASSTDRARSNYGYTF.

This clonotype was seen ten or more times. This chain joins TRBV6-1 and TRBJ2-7; 7 nucleotides align to TRBD2. This CDR3 contains 14 residues. Germline CDR1 and CDR2: MNHNS and SASEGT. After removal of 10 bases from V and 1 base from J, the junction contained 10 bases not matched to a gene. The CDR3 coding sequence is TGTGCCACCCTCCCCGACGGGGGGTCCTACGAGCAGTACTTC. It encodes CATLPDGGSYEQYF.

This clonotype was observed a handful of times. This sequence may be a read error, since a much larger clone differs from it by one base. The chain links TRBV2 to TRBJ1-2; D is possibly TRBD1 (5 bases). The CDR3 has 16 amino acids. Per germline, CDR1 SNHLY and CDR2 FYNNEI. CDR3 bases: TGTGCCATCAGTCCTGACTCGGGACGGAACAACTATGGCTACACCTTC. Translation: CAISPDSGRNNYGYTF.

This chain connects TRBV6-1 to TRBJ2-5; D gene ambiguous. The V end was cut by 8 bases, the J end by 6 bases, with 13 bases between. Germline loops: CDR1 MNHNS, CDR2 SASEGT. This CDR3 has 12 amino acids. CDR3 coding DNA: TGTGCCAGCGCTGGGTTGGGAAAGACCCAGTACTTC. It encodes CASAGLGKTQYF.

This clonotype was recorded at least ten times. This chain links TRBV20-1 with TRBJ1-2, with unresolved D. The CDR3 sequence is 13 residues long. V lost 0 bases to trimming and J lost 4 bases, with 9 bases between them. Germline V gene lookup returns CDR1 DFQATT and CDR2 SNEGSKA (reference sequence). Written as DNA, the CDR3 is TGCAGTGCTAGAGATCTACAGACCTATGGCTACACCTTC. It yields the protein CSARDLQTYGYTF.

The chain carries TRBV28 and TRBJ1-1; D possibly corresponds to TRBD1 (5 bases). This CDR3 contains 15 residues. Trimming cost V 3 bases and J 1 base, with 12 bases left between them. CDR1 is MDHEN, CDR2 SYDVKM, per germline. CDR3 residues: CASSLWGTQNTEAFF. As DNA, the CDR3 is TGTGCCAGCAGTTTGTGGGGGACTCAGAACACTGAAGCTTTCTTT.

V gene TRBV7-2 combines with J gene TRBJ1-1, with 10 nucleotides matching TRBD1. Germline V gene data show CDR1 as SGHTA and CDR2 as FQGNSA. There are 15 residues in the CDR3. Trimming removed 5 bases from V and 5 bases from J; junction bases left unmatched: 8. In DNA form, the CDR3 reads TGTGCCAGCAGCACCCAGACAGGGGGCAGGACTGAAGCTTTCTTT. The encoded protein is CASSTQTGGRTEAFF. The full variable domain, with the rest looked up from reference TRBV7-2 and TRBJ1-1, is GAGVSQSPSNKVTEKGKDVELRCDPISGHTALYWYRQSLGQGLEFLIYFQGNSAPDKSGLPSDRFSAERTGGSVSTLTIQRTQQEDSAVYLCASSTQTGGRTEAFFGQGTRLTVV.

This clonotype was counted at least ten times. The chain uses TRBV5-1 and TRBJ1-3; D is ambiguous. The CDR3 covers 16 residues. Germline V gene sequence: CDR1 SGHRS, CDR2 YFSETQ. V lost 0 bases and J lost 1, with 11 bases in between. CDR3 DNA sequence: TGCGCCAGCAGCTTGGCCGACCGATCGTCTGGAAACACCATATATTTT. Amino acid sequence: CASSLADRSSGNTIYF.

This rearrangement joins TRBV12-3 or TRBV12-4 to TRBJ1-5; D possibly corresponds to TRBD1 (6 bases). CDR3 length equals 12 residues. Trimming removed 6 bases at V and 7 bases at J, with 10 bases between. The CDR3 is CASSHREQPQHF. Here the CDR3 DNA reads TGTGCCAGCAGCCACAGGGAGCAGCCCCAGCATTTT.

This clonotype was observed many times. One end of the junction is discordant with germline, which a read error may explain. The chain combines TRBV19 with TRBJ2-1, with D perhaps TRBD2 (6 bases). This CDR3 is 11 amino acids long. CDR1 is LNHDA, CDR2 SQIVND, per germline (reference sequence). In nucleotides, the CDR3 is TGTGCCAGTAGTAGGGGTGAGCGGGTACTCTTC. This sequence encodes CASSRGERVLF. The full variable domain, completed using reference TRBV19 and TRBJ2-1, is DGGITQSPKYLFRKEGQNVTLSCEQNLNHDAMYWYRQDPGQGLRLIYYSQIVNDFQKGDIAEGYSVSREKKESFPLTVTSAQKNPTAFYLCASSRGERVLFGPGTRLTVL.

This clonotype was seen repeatedly, ten times or more. The chain uses TRBV7-9 and TRBJ2-5; no reliable D call. The CDR3 length is 13 residues. Trimming stripped 3 bases from V and 4 bases from J, with 9 bases between. CDR1 is SEHNR and CDR2 is FQNEAQ in the germline V gene (reference sequence). CDR3 sequence: CASSLMDLETQYF. The CDR3 DNA sequence: TGTGCCAGCAGCTTGATGGACCTAGAGACCCAGTACTTC.

This clonotype was recorded many times. The rearrangement links TRBV28 to TRBJ1-6; 7 bases match TRBD1. Trimming took 6 bases from V and 10 from J; bases not matched to a gene: 6. Looked up from germline, CDR1 is MDHEN and CDR2 is SYDVKM. The CDR3 loop spans 13 amino acids. CDR3 amino acids: CASRREGASPLHF. The CDR3, as DNA: TGTGCCAGCAGGCGGGAGGGGGCGTCACCCCTCCACTTT.

This clonotype was observed at least ten times. The chain employs TRBV28 and TRBJ2-7; 12 bases align to TRBD2. Germline assignment: CDR1 MDHEN and CDR2 SYDVKM. V was clipped by 5 bases and J by 2 bases; unmatched bases: 4. This CDR3 is built from 15 residues. The CDR3 DNA reads TGTGCCAGCAGTCCTCGGACTAGCGGGACCTACGAGCAGTACTTC. The encoded protein is CASSPRTSGTYEQYF.

The sample holds many counts of this clonotype. The V call is TRBV27, the J call TRBJ1-6, with TRBD1 identical over 8 bases. The germline V gene encodes CDR1 MNHEY and CDR2 SMNVEV (reference sequence). This CDR3 region has 15 residues. V gave up 6 bases and J gave up 11 bases; unmatched junction bases: 12. The CDR3 loop is CASSLNTGGLTPLHF. The CDR3 DNA reads as TGTGCCAGCAGCTTGAACACAGGGGGATTGACACCCCTCCACTTT.